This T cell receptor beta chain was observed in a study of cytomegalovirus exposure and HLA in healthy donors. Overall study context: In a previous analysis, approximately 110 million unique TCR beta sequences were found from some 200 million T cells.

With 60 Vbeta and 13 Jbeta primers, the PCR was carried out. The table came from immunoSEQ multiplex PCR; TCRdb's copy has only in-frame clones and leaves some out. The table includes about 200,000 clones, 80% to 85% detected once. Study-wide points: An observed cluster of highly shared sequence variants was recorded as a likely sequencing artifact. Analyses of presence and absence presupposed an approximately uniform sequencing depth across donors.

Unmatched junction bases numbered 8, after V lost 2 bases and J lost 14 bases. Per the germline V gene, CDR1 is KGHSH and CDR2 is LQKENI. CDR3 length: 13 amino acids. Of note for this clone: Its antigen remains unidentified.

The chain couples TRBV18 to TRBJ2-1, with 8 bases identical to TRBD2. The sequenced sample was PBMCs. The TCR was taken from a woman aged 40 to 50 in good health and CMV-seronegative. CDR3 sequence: CASSPVGTGGEFF. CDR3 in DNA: TGTGCCAGCTCACCAGTCGGAACGGGAGGGGAGTTCTTC.